This T cell receptor beta chain was recovered during a study of blood T cell repertoires in COVID-19. Study context: The cDNA or gDNA used as material had been derived from T cells, B-cell-depleted T cells, or PBMCs.

Data came from immunoSEQ multiplex PCR; TCRdb stores just in-frame clones and leaves some out. The table has approximately 110,000 clones, roughly two thirds seen once. Trimming cost V 1 base and J 7 bases, with 7 bases left between them. Per the germline V gene, CDR1 is SGHAT and CDR2 is FQNNGV. This CDR3 is 13 amino acids long. What was sequenced was peripheral blood. The sequence came from an older man with acute or convalescent COVID-19. This rearrangement joins TRBV11-2 to TRBJ2-2; D is ambiguous. The chain's CDR3 is CASSLGQFGELFF. The DNA for the CDR3 is TGTGCCAGCAGCTTAGGGCAGTTCGGGGAGCTGTTTTTT.